A selection of T cell receptor beta chains follows, all from one sample in a study of cytomegalovirus exposure and HLA in healthy donors. Repertoires were generated with immunoSEQ multiplex PCR, while TCRdb's copy carries only in-frame clones and drops some. This sample has about 240,000 clones, with 82% found just once. The sample consisted of PBMCs. These receptors all stem from a woman aged 40 to 55 in good health and CMV-seropositive. CDR3s include the opening cysteine and the closing phenylalanine or tryptophan. Fields, in order: V gene, J gene, D gene, CDR3 length, CDR3 protein, CDR3 DNA. The D gene is left open where the match is weak.

TRBV10-2	TRBJ2-7	TRBD1	14	CASRGQGDIGEQYF	TGCGCCAGCAGAGGACAGGGAGATATAGGCGAGCAGTACTTC
TRBV7-9	TRBJ1-4	TRBD1	14	CASSSDRGREKLFF	TGTGCCAGCAGCTCCGACAGGGGGCGCGAAAAACTGTTTTTT
TRBV6-6	TRBJ1-2	TRBD1	15	CASSYGQAALYGYTF	TGTGCCAGCAGTTACGGACAGGCGGCCCTCTATGGCTACACCTTC
TRBV28	TRBJ1-2	NA	13	CASSRTFSDGYTF	TGTGCCAGCAGCCGGACATTTTCCGATGGCTACACCTTC
TRBV9	TRBJ1-2	TRBD1	12	CASRDRVYGYTF	TGTGCCAGCAGAGACAGGGTTTATGGCTACACCTTC
TRBV10-3	TRBJ1-2	TRBD1	13	CAISEGDSYGYTF	TGTGCCATCAGTGAGGGGGACAGCTATGGCTACACCTTC
TRBV25-1	TRBJ1-2	NA	12	CASRTGSGGYTF	TGTGCCAGCAGAACAGGGTCTGGTGGCTACACCTTC
TRBV7-9	TRBJ2-7	NA	14	CASSSRDTNYEQYF	TGTGCCAGCAGCTCCCGCGACACCAACTACGAGCAGTACTTC
TRBV19	TRBJ2-7	NA	13	CASSMGLSYEQYF	TGTGCCAGTAGTATGGGACTCTCCTACGAGCAGTACTTC
TRBV9	TRBJ1-2	NA	16	CASSARVGRDFGGYTF	TGTGCCAGCAGCGCTCGAGTGGGGAGGGACTTCGGGGGCTACACCTTC